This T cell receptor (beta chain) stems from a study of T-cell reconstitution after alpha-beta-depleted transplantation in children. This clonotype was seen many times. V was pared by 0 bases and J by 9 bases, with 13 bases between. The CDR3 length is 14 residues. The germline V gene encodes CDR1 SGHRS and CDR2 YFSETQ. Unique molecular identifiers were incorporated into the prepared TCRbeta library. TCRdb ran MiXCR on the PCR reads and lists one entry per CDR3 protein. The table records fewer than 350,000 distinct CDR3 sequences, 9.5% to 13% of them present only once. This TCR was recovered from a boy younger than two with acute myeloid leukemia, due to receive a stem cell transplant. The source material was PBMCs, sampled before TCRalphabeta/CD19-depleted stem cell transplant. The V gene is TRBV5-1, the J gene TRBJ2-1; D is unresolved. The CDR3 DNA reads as TGCGCCAGCAGCTTGGAGGCAGTCCCCGGTGAGCAGTTCTTC. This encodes CASSLEAVPGEQFF.